These 3 T cell receptor beta chains share one sample of origin, sequenced in a study of blood T cell repertoires in COVID-19. Measured with immunoSEQ multiplex PCR; TCRdb has only the in-frame clones, and not every one. The sample holds 120,000 or so clones; around nine tenths are singletons and the top ten take less than 8%. The material sequenced was peripheral blood. The receptors were sampled from a man aged 50 or older with acute or convalescent COVID-19.

The gene calls are TRBV29-1 and TRBJ2-3; 9 nucleotides match TRBD1. Trimming at V came to 7 bases and at J to 3 bases, leaving 14 bases not matched to a gene. Per germline, CDR1 SQVTM and CDR2 ANQGSEA. This CDR3 comprises 16 residues. CDR3 nucleotides: TGCAGCGCCATTCCTCGGGGACAGGGAAATACAGATACGCAGTATTTT. Amino acids: CSAIPRGQGNTDTQYF.

CDR3 sequence: CASTHSMAGRPDTEAFF. DNA of the CDR3: TGTGCCAGCACCCACTCTATGGCAGGCCGTCCTGATACTGAAGCTTTCTTT. V and J are TRBV6-7 and TRBJ1-1; D not certain. TRBV6-7 is annotated as an ORF whose role is uncertain. V was shortened by 7 bases and J by 5 bases, with 26 bases between the two germline ends. CDR3 length: 17 residues.

The chain has TRBV30 and TRBJ2-7, with a tentative D call TRBD1 (5 bases). This CDR3 spans 15 amino acids. With 0 bases removed from V and 7 bases from J, the gap between germline ends came to 19 bases. Germline values: CDR1 GTSNPN, CDR2 SVGIG (reference sequence). The CDR3 region has the DNA TGTGCCTGGAGTGTAGGGGTGCAGGGAAGGCGAGAGCAGTACTTC. This encodes CAWSVGVQGRREQYF.